This T cell receptor (beta chain) was identified during a study of T cells in localized non-small cell lung cancer. As regards this clone: Its antigen is unknown.

TCRdb's table, derived via immunoSEQ multiplex PCR, lists solely in-frame clones and lacks some. In the table there are 90,000 to 95,000 clones, approximately 88% of which are singletons. Findings of the study overall: Adjacent uninvolved lung tissue had the highest T cell clonality, exceeding tumor.

This receptor was identified in a man between 40 and 69 years old with stage I squamous cell lung carcinoma. This specimen consisted of peripheral blood, obtained before any cancer treatment.

CDR3 DNA sequence: TGTGCCAGCAGTGACCTAGCGGGGGGGTCCCCTTACAATGAGCAGTTCTTC. Residues: CASSDLAGGSPYNEQFF. The rearrangement joins TRBV25-1 to TRBJ2-1; 12 bases map to TRBD2. V lost 3 bases to trimming and J lost 4 bases; unmatched junction nucleotides: 7. The CDR3 sequence is 17 residues long. CDR1 is MGHDK, CDR2 SYGVNS, per germline.